The present entry profiles one TCR beta chain with its context. Its specificity is not known. This sample is drawn from a study of T cells after posttransplantation cyclophosphamide. Findings of the study overall: Recipient CMV seropositivity and CMV reactivation strongly tracked TRB clonality. Later post-transplant blood repertoires were often dominated by donor CD8+ memory clones. TRB overlap between skin or GI tissue T cells and blood was limited.

Cells defined as naive were viable CD3+CD4+ or CD3+CD8+ and CCR7+CD45RA+CD45RO-CD95-CD27+CD28+. Here immunoSEQ multiplex PCR was the method, and the copy in TCRdb shows in-frame clones only, minus some. The repertoire holds about 31,000 clones, with around 90% as singletons. Germline V gives CDR1 SGHTA, CDR2 FQGNSA. The germline V and J ends were trimmed by 1 base and 2 bases, with 6 bases remaining between them. The CDR3 runs 13 residues. The TCR sequence derives from a woman between 55 and 75 years old in good health, CMV-negative, and a related stem cell transplant donor. The chain carries TRBV7-2 and TRBJ2-7, with TRBD2 as a possible D gene (6 bases). Sequenced input: naive CD4+ T cells sorted from PBMCs. CDR3 in DNA: TGTGCCAGCAGCTTAGGGAGGGCCTACGAGCAGTACTTC. It yields the protein CASSLGRAYEQYF.